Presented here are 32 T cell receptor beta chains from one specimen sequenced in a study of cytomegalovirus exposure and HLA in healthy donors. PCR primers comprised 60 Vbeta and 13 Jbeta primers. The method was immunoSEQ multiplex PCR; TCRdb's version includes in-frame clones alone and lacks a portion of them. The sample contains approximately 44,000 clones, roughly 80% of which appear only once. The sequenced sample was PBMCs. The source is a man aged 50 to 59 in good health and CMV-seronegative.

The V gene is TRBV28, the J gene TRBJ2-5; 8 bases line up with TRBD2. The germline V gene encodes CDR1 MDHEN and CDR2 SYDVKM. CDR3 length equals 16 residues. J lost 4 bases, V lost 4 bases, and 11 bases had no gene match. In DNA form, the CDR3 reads TGTGCCAGCAGTTCACCCAGGGCGGGAGGAAGAGAGACCCAGTACTTC. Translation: CASSSPRAGGRETQYF. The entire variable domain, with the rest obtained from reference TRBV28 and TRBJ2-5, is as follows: DVKVTQSSRYLVKRTGEKVFLECVQDMDHENMFWYRQDPGLGLRLIYFSYDVKMKEKGDIPEGYSVSREKKERFSLILESASTNQTSMYLCASSSPRAGGRETQYFGPGTRLLVL.

CDR3 bases: TGTGCCAGCAGCTTATATACCGGGACAGGGGGCGGAGAGCAGTACTTC. Translated: CASSLYTGTGGGEQYF. The J gene is TRBJ2-7, the V gene TRBV5-5; 12 positions agree with TRBD1. The CDR3 has 16 residues. V lost 2 bases to trimming and J lost 7 bases; unmatched junction nucleotides: 10. Germline lookup yields CDR1 SGHKS and CDR2 YYEKEE (reference sequence).

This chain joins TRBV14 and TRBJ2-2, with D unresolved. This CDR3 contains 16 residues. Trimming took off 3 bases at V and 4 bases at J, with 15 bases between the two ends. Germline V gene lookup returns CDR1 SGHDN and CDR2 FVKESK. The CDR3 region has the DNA TGTGCCAGCAGCCAGGTTACCGGGTTGGGCACCGGGGAGCTGTTTTTT. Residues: CASSQVTGLGTGELFF.

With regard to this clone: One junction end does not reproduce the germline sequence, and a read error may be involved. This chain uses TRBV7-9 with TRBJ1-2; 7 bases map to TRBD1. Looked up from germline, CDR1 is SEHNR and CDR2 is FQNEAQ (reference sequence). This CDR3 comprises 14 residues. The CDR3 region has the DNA TGTTCCAGCAGCATAGAAGGGGGCTACTATGGCTACACCTTC. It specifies CSSSIEGGYYGYTF. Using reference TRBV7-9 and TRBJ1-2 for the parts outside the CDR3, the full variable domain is DTGVSQNPRHKITKRGQNVTFRCDPISEHNRLYWYRQTLGQGPEFLTYFQNEAQLEKSRLLSDRFSAERPKGSFSTLEIQRTEQGDSAMYLCSSSIEGGYYGYTFGSGTRLTVV.

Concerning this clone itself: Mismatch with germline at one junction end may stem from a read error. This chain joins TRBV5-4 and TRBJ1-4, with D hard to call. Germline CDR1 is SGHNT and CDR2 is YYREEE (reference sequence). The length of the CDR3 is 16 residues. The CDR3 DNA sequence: TGTGCCAGCAGCTCATCTACCACCCGGACTAGTGAAAAACTGTTTTTT. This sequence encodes CASSSSTTRTSEKLFF. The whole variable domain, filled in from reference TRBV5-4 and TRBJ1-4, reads ETGVTQSPTHLIKTRGQQVTLRCSSQSGHNTVSWYQQALGQGPQFIFQYYREEENGRGNFPPRFSGLQFPNYSSELNVNALELDDSALYLCASSSSTTRTSEKLFFGSGTQLSVL.

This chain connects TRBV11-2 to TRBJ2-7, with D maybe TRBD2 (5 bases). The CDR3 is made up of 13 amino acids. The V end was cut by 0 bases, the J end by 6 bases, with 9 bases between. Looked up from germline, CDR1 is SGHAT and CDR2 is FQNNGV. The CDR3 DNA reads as TGTGCCAGCAGCTTAGAATATGCGGGCGAGCAGTACTTC. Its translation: CASSLEYAGEQYF.

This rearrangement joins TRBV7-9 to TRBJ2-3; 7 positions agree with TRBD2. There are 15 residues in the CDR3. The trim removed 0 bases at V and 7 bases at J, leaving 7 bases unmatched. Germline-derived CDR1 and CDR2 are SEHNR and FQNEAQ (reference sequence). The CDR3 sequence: CASSLASGGANTQYF. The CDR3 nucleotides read TGTGCCAGCAGCTTAGCGTCGGGGGGAGCTAATACGCAGTATTTT.

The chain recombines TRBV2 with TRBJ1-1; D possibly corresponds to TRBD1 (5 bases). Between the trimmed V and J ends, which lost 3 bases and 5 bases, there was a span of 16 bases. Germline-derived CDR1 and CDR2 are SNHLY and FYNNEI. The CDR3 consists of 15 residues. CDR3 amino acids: CASSEVPGLATEAFF. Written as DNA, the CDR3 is TGTGCCAGCAGTGAGGTGCCAGGGCTCGCGACTGAAGCTTTCTTT.

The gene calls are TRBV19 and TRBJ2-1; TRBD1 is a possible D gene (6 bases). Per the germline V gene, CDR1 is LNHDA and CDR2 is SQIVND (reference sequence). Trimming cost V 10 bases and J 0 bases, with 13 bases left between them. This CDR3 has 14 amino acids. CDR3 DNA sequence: TGTGCCACCAGTCGACAGGTCTCCTACAATGAGCAGTTCTTC. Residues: CATSRQVSYNEQFF. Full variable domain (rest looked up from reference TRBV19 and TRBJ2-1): DGGITQSPKYLFRKEGQNVTLSCEQNLNHDAMYWYRQDPGQGLRLIYYSQIVNDFQKGDIAEGYSVSREKKESFPLTVTSAQKNPTAFYLCATSRQVSYNEQFFGPGTRLTVL.

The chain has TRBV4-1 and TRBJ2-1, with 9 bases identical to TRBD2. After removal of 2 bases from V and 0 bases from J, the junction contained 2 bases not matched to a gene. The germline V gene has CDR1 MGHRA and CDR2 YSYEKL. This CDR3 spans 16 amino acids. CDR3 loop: CASSQRAGGSYNEQFF. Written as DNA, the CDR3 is TGCGCCAGCAGCCAACGAGCGGGGGGCTCCTACAATGAGCAGTTCTTC.

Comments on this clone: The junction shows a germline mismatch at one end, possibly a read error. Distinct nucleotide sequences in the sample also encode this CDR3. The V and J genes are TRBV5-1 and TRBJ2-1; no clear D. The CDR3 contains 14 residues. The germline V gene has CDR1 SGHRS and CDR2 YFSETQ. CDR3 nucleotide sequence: TGTGCCAGCCGCGACGGCTACAGTTACAATGAGCAGTTCTTC. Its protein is CASRDGYSYNEQFF.

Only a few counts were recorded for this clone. The CDR3 is CASSVLAGGYNEQFF. DNA of the CDR3: TGTGCCAGCAGTGTACTAGCGGGGGGGTACAATGAGCAGTTCTTC. The chain carries TRBV6-1 and TRBJ2-1; 13 bases fit TRBD2. Germline CDR1 reads MNHNS; CDR2 reads SASEGT. The junction had 1 base not matched to a gene; V was cut back by 4 bases and J by 4 bases. The CDR3 consists of 15 residues.

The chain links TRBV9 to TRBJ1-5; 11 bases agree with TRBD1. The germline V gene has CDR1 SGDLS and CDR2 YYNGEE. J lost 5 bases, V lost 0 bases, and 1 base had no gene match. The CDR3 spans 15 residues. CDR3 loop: CASSVAGQGDQPQHF. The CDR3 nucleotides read TGTGCCAGCAGCGTAGCGGGACAGGGGGATCAGCCCCAGCATTTT.

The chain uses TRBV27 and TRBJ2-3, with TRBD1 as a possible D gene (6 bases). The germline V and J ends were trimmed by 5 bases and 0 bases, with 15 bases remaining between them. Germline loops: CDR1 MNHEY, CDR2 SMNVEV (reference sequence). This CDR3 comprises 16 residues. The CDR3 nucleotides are TGTGCCAGCAGTCCCACTCGGACAGCCAGCACAGATACGCAGTATTTT. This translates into CASSPTRTASTDTQYF.

CDR3 loop: CASSQEGTGISEQYF. CDR3 nucleotide sequence: TGCGCCAGCAGCCAAGAAGGGACAGGGATTAGCGAGCAGTACTTC. The chain links TRBV4-1 to TRBJ2-7, with 9 bases that match TRBD1. The CDR3 runs to 15 residues. CDR1 is MGHRA, CDR2 YSYEKL, per germline. V gave up 0 bases and J gave up 6 bases; unmatched junction bases: 6.

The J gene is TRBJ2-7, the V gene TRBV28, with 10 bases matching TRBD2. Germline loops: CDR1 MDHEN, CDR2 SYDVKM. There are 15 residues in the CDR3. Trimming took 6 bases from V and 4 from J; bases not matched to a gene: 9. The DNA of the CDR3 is TGTGCCAGCAGCTGGGTAGCGGGGGGCCAATACGAGCAGTACTTC. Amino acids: CASSWVAGGQYEQYF. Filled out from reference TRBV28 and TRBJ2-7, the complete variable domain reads DVKVTQSSRYLVKRTGEKVFLECVQDMDHENMFWYRQDPGLGLRLIYFSYDVKMKEKGDIPEGYSVSREKKERFSLILESASTNQTSMYLCASSWVAGGQYEQYFGPGTRLTVT.

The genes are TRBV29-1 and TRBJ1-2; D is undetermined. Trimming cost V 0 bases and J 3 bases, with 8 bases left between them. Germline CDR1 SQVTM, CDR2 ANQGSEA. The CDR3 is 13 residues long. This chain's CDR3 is CSVEDRTDYGYTF. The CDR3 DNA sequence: TGCAGCGTTGAAGATCGTACGGACTATGGCTACACCTTC.

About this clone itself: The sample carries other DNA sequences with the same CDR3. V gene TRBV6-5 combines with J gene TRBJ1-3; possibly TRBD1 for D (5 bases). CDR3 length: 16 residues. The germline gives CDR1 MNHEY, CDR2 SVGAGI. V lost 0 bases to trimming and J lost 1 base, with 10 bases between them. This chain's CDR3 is CASSYSQGGSGNTIYF. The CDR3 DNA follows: TGTGCCAGCAGTTACTCCCAGGGTGGGTCTGGAAACACCATATATTTT.

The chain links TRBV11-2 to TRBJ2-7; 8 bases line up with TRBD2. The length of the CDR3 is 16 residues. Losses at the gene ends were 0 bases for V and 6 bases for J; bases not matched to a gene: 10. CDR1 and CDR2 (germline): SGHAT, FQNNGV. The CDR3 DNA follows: TGTGCCAGCAGCTTAGAGCCGGGAGGGCCGTGGTCCGAGCAGTACTTC. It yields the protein CASSLEPGGPWSEQYF.

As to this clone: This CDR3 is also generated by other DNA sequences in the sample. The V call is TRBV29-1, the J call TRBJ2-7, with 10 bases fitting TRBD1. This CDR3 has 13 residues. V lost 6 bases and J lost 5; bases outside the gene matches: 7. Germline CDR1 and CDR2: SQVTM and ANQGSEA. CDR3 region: CSVPRDRGHEQYF. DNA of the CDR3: TGCAGCGTCCCGCGGGACAGGGGCCACGAGCAGTACTTC.

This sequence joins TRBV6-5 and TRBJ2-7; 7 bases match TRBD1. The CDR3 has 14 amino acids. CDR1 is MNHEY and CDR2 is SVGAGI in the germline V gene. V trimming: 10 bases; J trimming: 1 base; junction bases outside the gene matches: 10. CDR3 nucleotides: TGTGCCACCCAGGCTGGGGGACAGTCCTACGAGCAGTACTTC. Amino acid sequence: CATQAGGQSYEQYF.

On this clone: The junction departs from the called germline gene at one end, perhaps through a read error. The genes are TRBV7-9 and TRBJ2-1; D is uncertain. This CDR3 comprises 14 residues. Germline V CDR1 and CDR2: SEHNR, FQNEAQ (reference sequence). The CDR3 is CSSSSEAVRSAQFF. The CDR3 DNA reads TGTTCCAGCAGCTCCGAAGCCGTGCGGTCGGCGCAGTTCTTC.

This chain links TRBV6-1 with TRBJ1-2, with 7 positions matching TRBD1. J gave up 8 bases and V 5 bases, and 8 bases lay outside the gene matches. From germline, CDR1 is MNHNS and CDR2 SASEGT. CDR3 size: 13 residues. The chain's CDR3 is CASSRGPLGGYTF. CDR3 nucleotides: TGTGCCAGCAGTAGGGGGCCCCTCGGGGGCTACACCTTC.

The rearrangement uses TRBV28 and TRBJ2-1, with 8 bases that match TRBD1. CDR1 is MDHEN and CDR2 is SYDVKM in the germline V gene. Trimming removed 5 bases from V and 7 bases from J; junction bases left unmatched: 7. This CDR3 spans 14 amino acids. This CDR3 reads CASSHRGSRNEQFF. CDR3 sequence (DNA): TGTGCCAGCAGTCACAGGGGGAGTAGGAATGAGCAGTTCTTC.

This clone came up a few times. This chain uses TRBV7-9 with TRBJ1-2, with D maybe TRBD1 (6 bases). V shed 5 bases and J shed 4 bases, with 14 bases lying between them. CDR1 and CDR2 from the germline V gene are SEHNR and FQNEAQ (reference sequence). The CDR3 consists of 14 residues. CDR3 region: CASSGRGESYGYTF. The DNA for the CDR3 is TGTGCCAGCAGCGGCAGGGGTGAGAGCTATGGCTACACCTTC.

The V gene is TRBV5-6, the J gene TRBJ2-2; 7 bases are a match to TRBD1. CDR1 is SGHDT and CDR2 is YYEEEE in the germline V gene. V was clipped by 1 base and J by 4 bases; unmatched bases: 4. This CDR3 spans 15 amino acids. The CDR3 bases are TGTGCCAGCAGCTTGACCGACAGGGTCACCGGGGAGCTGTTTTTT. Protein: CASSLTDRVTGELFF.

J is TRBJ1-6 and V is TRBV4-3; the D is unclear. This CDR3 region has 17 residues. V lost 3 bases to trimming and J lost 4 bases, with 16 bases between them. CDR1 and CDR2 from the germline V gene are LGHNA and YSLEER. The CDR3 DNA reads TGCGCCAGCAGCCAGGAGATCAGCCAGACTTATAATTCACCCCTCCACTTT. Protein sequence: CASSQEISQTYNSPLHF.

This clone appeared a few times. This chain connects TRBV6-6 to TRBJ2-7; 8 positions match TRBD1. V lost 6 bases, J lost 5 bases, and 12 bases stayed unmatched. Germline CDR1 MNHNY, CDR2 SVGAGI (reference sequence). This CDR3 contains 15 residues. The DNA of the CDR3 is TGTGCCAGCAGCCCCGAGTTACAGGGGGGCAACGAGCAGTACTTC. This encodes CASSPELQGGNEQYF.

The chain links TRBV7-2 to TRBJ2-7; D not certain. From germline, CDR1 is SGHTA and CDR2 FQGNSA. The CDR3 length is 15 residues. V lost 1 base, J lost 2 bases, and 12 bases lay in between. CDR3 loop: CASSLGLSSPYEQYF. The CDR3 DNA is TGTGCCAGCAGCTTAGGATTAAGTAGCCCCTACGAGCAGTACTTC.

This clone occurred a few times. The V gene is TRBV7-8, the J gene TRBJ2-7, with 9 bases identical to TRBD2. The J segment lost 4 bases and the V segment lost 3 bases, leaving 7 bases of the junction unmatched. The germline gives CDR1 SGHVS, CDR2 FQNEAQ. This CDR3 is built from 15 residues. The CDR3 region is CASSLVLAGTYEQYF. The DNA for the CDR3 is TGTGCCAGCAGCTTGGTTCTAGCGGGGACTTACGAGCAGTACTTC.

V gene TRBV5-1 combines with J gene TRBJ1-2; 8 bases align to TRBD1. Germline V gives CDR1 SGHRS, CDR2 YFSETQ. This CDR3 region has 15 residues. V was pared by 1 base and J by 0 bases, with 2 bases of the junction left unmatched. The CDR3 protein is CASSLTGGPNYGYTF. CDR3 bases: TGCGCCAGCAGCTTGACAGGGGGTCCTAACTATGGCTACACCTTC. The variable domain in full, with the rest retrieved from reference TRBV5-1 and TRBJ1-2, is KAGVTQTPRYLIKTRGQQVTLSCSPISGHRSVSWYQQTPGQGLQFLFEYFSETQRNKGNFPGRFSGRQFSNSRSEMNVSTLELGDSALYLCASSLTGGPNYGYTFGSGTRLTVV.

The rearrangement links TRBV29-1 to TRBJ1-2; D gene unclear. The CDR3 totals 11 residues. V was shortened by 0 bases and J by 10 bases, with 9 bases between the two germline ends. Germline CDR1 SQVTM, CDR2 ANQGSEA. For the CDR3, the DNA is TGCAGCGTTGAAGATCCAGGTCTCTACACCTTC. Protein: CSVEDPGLYTF.